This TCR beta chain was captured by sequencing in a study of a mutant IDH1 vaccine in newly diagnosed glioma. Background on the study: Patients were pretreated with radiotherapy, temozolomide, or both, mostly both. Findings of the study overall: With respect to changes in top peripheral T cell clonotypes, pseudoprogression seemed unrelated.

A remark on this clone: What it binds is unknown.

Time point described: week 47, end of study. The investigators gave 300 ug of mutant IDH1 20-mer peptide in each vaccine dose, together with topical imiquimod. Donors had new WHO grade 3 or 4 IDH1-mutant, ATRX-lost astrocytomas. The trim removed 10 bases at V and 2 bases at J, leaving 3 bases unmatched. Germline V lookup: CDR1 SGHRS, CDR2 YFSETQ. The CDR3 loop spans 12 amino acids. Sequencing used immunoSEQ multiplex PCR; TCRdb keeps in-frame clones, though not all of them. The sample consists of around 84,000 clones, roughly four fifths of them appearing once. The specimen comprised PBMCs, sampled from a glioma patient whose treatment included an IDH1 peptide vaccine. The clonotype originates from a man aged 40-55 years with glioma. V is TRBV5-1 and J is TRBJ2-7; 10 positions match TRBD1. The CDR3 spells CASGTGAYEQYF. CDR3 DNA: TGCGCCTCCGGGACAGGGGCCTACGAGCAGTACTTC.